This T cell receptor beta chain was documented in a study of vaccination and CD4 T cells after COVID-19. As to treatment: approximately 11-day PBMC culture with coronavirus spike peptide pools or control peptides (ViraFEST assay). The assay that was used to sequence DNA from cultured CD4+ T cells was the Oncomine TCR Beta short-read assay. TCRdb redid the calling of the PCR reads with MiXCR, one entry per CDR3 protein. The table records around 10,000 distinct CDR3 sequences, roughly 45% of them present only once. This clonotype occurred a few times. Its antigen is undetermined. CDR1 is DFQATT and CDR2 is SNEGSKA in the germline V gene (reference sequence). CDR3 length: 14 residues. Trimming left V 5 bases short and J 0 bases short, with 14 bases between.

The sequence derives from a human donor who had recovered from COVID-19. Sequences were obtained from CD4+ T cells from blood, cultured in vitro. The J gene is TRBJ2-7, the V gene TRBV20-1; D is ambiguous. Written as DNA, the CDR3 is TGCAGTGCTGTCGACGGGTCGAGCTCCTACGAGCAGTACTTC. Amino acids: CSAVDGSSSYEQYF.